This T cell receptor beta chain was profiled in a study of identical twins. TCRdb independently ran MiXCR on the 5' RACE reads; one entry per CDR3 protein. The sample has some 760,000 distinct CDR3 sequences; about 20% are singletons. The CDR3 extends over 14 amino acids. Germline lookup yields CDR1 DFQATT and CDR2 SNEGSKA (reference sequence). V was shortened by 6 bases and J by 2 bases, with 13 bases between the two germline ends. These data were likewise used in another study, on T cells expressing NK-cell markers.

This sequence originates from a young woman in good health. The J gene is TRBJ1-4, the V gene TRBV20-1; D uncertain. What was sequenced was PBMCs. CDR3 in DNA: TGCAGTGCCCGCCCGGCCGGGACTAATGAAAAACTGTTTTTT. Its protein product is CSARPAGTNEKLFF.